This TCR beta chain was recovered during a study of T cell repertoires in cytomegalovirus infection. Across the whole study: It was the public TCR beta signatures that indicated both CMV infection and matching HLA type. Study-level findings and limits: The cumulative frequency of public TCR beta families distinguished individuals who carried CMV together with the relevant HLA.

Worth noting for this clonotype: Its target is unknown.

The CDR3 covers 14 residues. With 7 bases removed from V and 0 bases from J, the gap between germline ends came to 10 bases. Germline V gene lookup returns CDR1 MDHEN and CDR2 SYDVKM. Via MiXCR, TCRdb re-called the reads, giving one row per CDR3 protein. This repertoire shows 200,000 or so distinct CDR3 sequences, about 21% found once; its top ten account for less than 3%. This receptor was identified in a human donor in good health (CMV status not recorded). Some clones in this sample may be carry-over from other donors' samples. This chain connects TRBV28 to TRBJ2-1, with D tentatively TRBD2 (6 bases). Input material: PBMCs. CDR3 residues: CASISGSSYNEQFF. CDR3 in DNA: TGTGCCAGCATTTCCGGGAGCTCCTACAATGAGCAGTTCTTC.